This record looks at one T cell receptor beta chain sequence and its context. What it binds is unknown. The entry originates in a study of T cell responses to AZD1222 COVID-19 vaccine. Study-level findings and limits: Compared with day 0, the breadth and depth of the Spike-specific TCR repertoire rose significantly after two doses of AZD1222. Seropositive status at baseline applied to only a handful of AZD1222 recipients. In all cases, repertoires were sampled only after the peak T cell response. The donors showed a predominance of white British ancestry and of females, with possible underestimation of clonal diversity.

The length of the CDR3 is 15 residues. Trimming stripped 4 bases from V and 6 bases from J, with 19 bases between. From germline, CDR1 is SGHTS and CDR2 YDEGEE. Data came from immunoSEQ multiplex PCR; TCRdb stores just in-frame clones and leaves some out. The sample yields about 200,000 clones, around nine tenths seen once. Source: peripheral blood, taken on day 0 of AZD1222 vaccination. The sequence derives from an adult in good health. The gene calls are TRBV5-8 and TRBJ1-2; D perhaps matches TRBD1 (6 bases). CDR3 sequence (DNA): TGTGCCAGCAGCCTCGAGCGATCAGGGGCTCATGGCTACACCTTC. It codes for CASSLERSGAHGYTF.